This passage covers 16 T cell receptor beta chains from one sample sequenced in a study of regulatory T cells in long-lasting Graves disease. Time point described: newly diagnosed GD, antithyroid drugs for less than 3 months. With RNA extracted from PBMCs as input, the TCR library was made. Arm-PCR of CDR3 regions with iRepertoire HTBI primers generated TCR beta libraries. TCRdb fed the multiplex PCR reads into MiXCR, producing one record per CDR3 protein. The data show about 350,000 distinct CDR3 sequences, with approximately 15% seen just once and around 27% held by the top ten. The sample also formed part of further work on T cells in Graves' hyperthyroidism and ophthalmopathy.

The input for sequencing was peripheral blood mononuclear cells (PBMCs), taken at new diagnosis, from a patient treated with antithyroid drugs. These receptors originate from a man between 40 and 49 years old with Graves disease.

This rearrangement joins TRBV3-1 to TRBJ2-5; maybe TRBD2 (5 bases). The CDR3 length is 15 residues. Germline CDR1 reads LGHDT; CDR2 reads YNNKEL (reference sequence). V shed 2 bases and J shed 5 bases, with 15 bases lying between them. The CDR3 DNA sequence: TGTGCCAGCAGCCAACGGGGAGTGAAGGCGGAGACCCAGTACTTC. It encodes CASSQRGVKAETQYF.

This clonotype was counted ten times or more. The gene calls are TRBV2 and TRBJ2-1; 11 bases are a match to TRBD1. The J call is uncertain, as TRBJ2-5 better fits the DNA end. The CDR3 has 14 amino acids. The germline V gene encodes CDR1 SNHLY and CDR2 FYNNEI. In DNA form, the CDR3 reads TGTGCCAGCAACCCGGACAGGGGGCGAGAGACCCAGTACTTC. Translation: CASNPDRGRETQYF.

This clonotype came up many times. V gene TRBV9 combines with J gene TRBJ1-1, with no clear D. CDR3 length equals 15 residues. Germline lookup yields CDR1 SGDLS and CDR2 YYNGEE. With 4 bases removed from V and 7 bases from J, the gap between germline ends came to 20 bases. As DNA, the CDR3 is TGTGCCAGCAGCCCTGAAGCCCTGGAGAGAGTTGAAGCTTTCTTT. Protein product: CASSPEALERVEAFF. The variable domain in full, completed from reference TRBV9 and TRBJ1-1, reads DSGVTQTPKHLITATGQRVTLRCSPRSGDLSVYWYQQSLDQGLQFLIQYYNGEERAKGNILERFSAQQFPDLHSELNLSSLELGDSALYFCASSPEALERVEAFFGQGTRLTVV.

Ten or more counts support this clonotype. CDR3: CASSQAGGGNEKLFF. The CDR3 nucleotides read TGCGCCAGCAGCCAAGCCGGGGGGGGAAATGAAAAACTGTTTTTT. The chain carries TRBV4-3 and TRBJ1-4, with D maybe TRBD1 (5 bases). The CDR3 is 15 residues long. Germline V gene sequence: CDR1 LGHNA, CDR2 YSLEER. Trimming pared 1 base from V and 5 bases from J, leaving 11 bases between.

This clonotype has only a few counts. The chain combines TRBV12-3 or TRBV12-4 with TRBJ1-5, with D unresolved. CDR3 length: 16 amino acids. V gave up 2 bases and J gave up 1 base, with 12 bases separating them. CDR3 loop: CASSLWTATSNQPQHF. CDR3 bases: TGTGCCAGCAGTTTATGGACGGCGACAAGCAATCAGCCCCAGCATTTT.

As for this clonotype: A much larger clone sits a single nucleotide away, making a read error possible. In DNA, the CDR3 is TGTGCCAGCAGTGCCCGGACGGTGGGCTATGTCTACACCTTC. It specifies CASSARTVGYVYTF. This sequence joins TRBV6-2 or TRBV6-3 and TRBJ1-2, with no clear D. This CDR3 comprises 14 residues. CDR1 is MNHEY and CDR2 is SVGEGT in the germline V gene.

This clonotype has a count of ten or more. This chain links TRBV28 with TRBJ2-3, with 14 bases matching TRBD2. Germline V gives CDR1 MDHEN, CDR2 SYDVKM. The J segment lost 2 bases and the V segment lost 3 bases, leaving 4 bases of the junction unmatched. CDR3 length equals 17 residues. The CDR3: CASSFGGLAGDTDTQYF. CDR3 coding DNA: TGTGCCAGCAGTTTCGGGGGACTAGCGGGAGACACAGATACGCAGTATTTT. Together with reference TRBV28 and TRBJ2-3, the CDR3 gives the full variable domain: DVKVTQSSRYLVKRTGEKVFLECVQDMDHENMFWYRQDPGLGLRLIYFSYDVKMKEKGDIPEGYSVSREKKERFSLILESASTNQTSMYLCASSFGGLAGDTDTQYFGPGTRLTVL.

Comment on this clonotype: With a much larger clone just one base away, this may be a read error. V gene TRBV30 combines with J gene TRBJ2-1; 9 bases map to TRBD2. TRBJ2-5 matches the DNA end more closely, so the J call is doubtful. Germline CDR1 and CDR2: GTSNPN and SVGIG (reference sequence). The CDR3 is 16 residues long. In DNA form, the CDR3 reads TGTGCCTGGGCGGACCGGGGGCTAGCGGGGTACGAGACCCAGTACTTC. It is translated as CAWADRGLAGYETQYF.

This clonotype has a handful of counts. V and J are TRBV6-1 and TRBJ2-3; TRBD2 matches at 7 bases. The germline V gene encodes CDR1 MNHNS and CDR2 SASEGT. V was pared by 8 bases and J by 5 bases, with 4 bases of the junction left unmatched. The CDR3 length is 12 residues. The CDR3 DNA reads as TGTGCCAGCGCAGGGAGGGGAGATACGCAGTATTTT. Amino acid sequence: CASAGRGDTQYF.

The V and J genes are TRBV5-1 and TRBJ1-1; 9 bases agree with TRBD1. Germline lookup yields CDR1 SGHRS and CDR2 YFSETQ. With 2 bases clipped from V and 10 bases from J, the junction kept 6 bases outside the gene matches. This CDR3 spans 13 amino acids. CDR3 sequence: CASSLGTGSRAFF. CDR3 in DNA: TGCGCCAGCAGCTTAGGGACAGGGTCCCGAGCTTTCTTT. The whole variable domain, remainder taken from reference TRBV5-1 and TRBJ1-1, is KAGVTQTPRYLIKTRGQQVTLSCSPISGHRSVSWYQQTPGQGLQFLFEYFSETQRNKGNFPGRFSGRQFSNSRSEMNVSTLELGDSALYLCASSLGTGSRAFFGQGTRLTVV.

This clonotype was seen ten or more times. This chain connects TRBV28 to TRBJ2-7; D is undetermined. V was clipped by 2 bases and J by 2 bases, with 10 bases between them. The CDR3 contains 14 residues. Germline CDR1 reads MDHEN; CDR2 reads SYDVKM. For the CDR3, the DNA is TGTGCCAGCAGTTTAGGAGTTGTCGCCTACGAGCAGTACTTC. Residues: CASSLGVVAYEQYF.

In its sample, this clonotype was seen many times. The rearrangement joins TRBV18 to TRBJ2-3, with 9 positions matching TRBD2. J lost 3 bases, V lost 6 bases, and 10 bases had no gene match. The CDR3 is made up of 16 amino acids. The germline CDR1 and CDR2 sequences are KGHSH and LQKENI. Here the CDR3 DNA reads TGTGCCAGCTCTACGCTACTAGCGGGTAGGACAGATACGCAGTATTTT. Its translation: CASSTLLAGRTDTQYF.

Only a few counts were recorded for this clonotype. The V call is TRBV14, the J call TRBJ1-4; 7 nucleotides match TRBD1. Germline values: CDR1 SGHDN, CDR2 FVKESK. The CDR3 runs 14 residues. The junction had 3 bases not matched to a gene; V was cut back by 4 bases and J by 4 bases. The CDR3 DNA is TGTGCCAGCAGCCGACAGGGCTTTAATGAAAAACTGTTTTTT. Amino acids: CASSRQGFNEKLFF.

Points on this clonotype: The junction departs from germline at one end; a sequencing error may be responsible. The chain employs TRBV6-1 and TRBJ2-2; 10 bases fit TRBD2. Germline CDR1 is MNHNS and CDR2 is SASEGT. This CDR3 contains 17 residues. The chain's CDR3 is CANSPRQRGGLTGELFF. CDR3 nucleotides: TGTGCCAACAGTCCCCGCCAGCGGGGGGGCCTCACCGGGGAGCTGTTTTTT.

This clonotype was observed at least ten times. At one boundary the junction diverges from the germline segment, which might be a read error. V and J are TRBV5-1 and TRBJ2-7, with 8 nucleotides matching TRBD1. CDR3 length: 13 amino acids. Germline loops: CDR1 SGHRS, CDR2 YFSETQ. The CDR3 DNA reads TGTGCCAGCCGTGGGACAGGCGTCTACGAGCAGTACTTC. Translated: CASRGTGVYEQYF. Full variable domain (remainder filled in from reference TRBV5-1 and TRBJ2-7): KAGVTQTPRYLIKTRGQQVTLSCSPISGHRSVSWYQQTPGQGLQFLFEYFSETQRNKGNFPGRFSGRQFSNSRSEMNVSTLELGDSALYLCASRGTGVYEQYFGPGTRLTVT.

This clonotype has at least ten counts. This chain joins TRBV30 and TRBJ1-1, with D maybe TRBD1 (5 bases). Germline V lookup: CDR1 GTSNPN, CDR2 SVGIG (reference sequence). Trimming left V 6 bases short and J 8 bases short, with 19 bases between. CDR3 size: 13 residues. Here the CDR3 reads CACNGQPGGEAFF. DNA for the CDR3: TGTGCCTGTAACGGACAACCTGGAGGGGAAGCTTTCTTT.